One sample yielded the 3 T cell receptor beta chains listed below, sequenced in a study of OX40 agonist ivuxolimab in advanced cancers. Generated by immunoSEQ multiplex PCR, the TCRdb table keeps only in-frame clones and is missing some. The table has about 150,000 clones, approximately 94% seen once. The sample consisted of CD4+ or CD8+ T cells sorted from blood, taken in a trial of the OX40 agonist ivuxolimab. The receptors come from an adult with an advanced solid tumor such as melanoma, head and neck, liver or kidney cancer.

V is TRBV5-1 and J is TRBJ2-3; D uncertain. In germline, CDR1 is SGHRS, CDR2 YFSETQ. The CDR3 totals 13 residues. With 4 bases removed from V and 4 bases from J, the gap between germline ends came to 10 bases. The CDR3 protein is CASSPTGPDTQYF. CDR3 DNA sequence: TGCGCCAGCAGCCCGACCGGCCCAGATACGCAGTATTTT.

DNA for the CDR3: TGCAGCGTTGAAGATGTGACAGGGGGCAATGGGGATGAGCAGTTCTTC. Its protein is CSVEDVTGGNGDEQFF. This sequence joins TRBV29-1 and TRBJ2-1; 10 bases map to TRBD1. J lost 8 bases, V lost 0 bases, and 10 bases had no gene match. The CDR3 has 16 amino acids. Germline V gives CDR1 SQVTM, CDR2 ANQGSEA.

The genes are TRBV9 and TRBJ1-2; 10 bases align to TRBD1. Germline CDR1 is SGDLS and CDR2 is YYNGEE. The CDR3 spans 15 residues. V shed 3 bases, J shed 3 bases, and the junction held 5 bases outside the gene matches. For the CDR3, the DNA is TGTGCCAGCAGCGCCCGGGACAGGGGACACTATGGCTACACCTTC. This encodes CASSARDRGHYGYTF.